The source of this T cell receptor beta chain is a study of shared clonotypes between healthy human individuals. This CDR3 is built from 14 residues. The V gene's germline CDR1 is SGHNT and CDR2 YYREEE (reference sequence). In the case of this clone: Its specificity is not known.

Authors' methods: Without quality scores, immunoSEQ junctional reads could not be filtered like full-length reads. TCRdb's copy holds only in-frame clones and misses some; the assay was immunoSEQ multiplex PCR. V and J calls and clone size come straight from that table; D and trimming were deduced from the DNA. The sample holds 2 million or so clones, 85% to 95% seen once. Study-wide results and caveats: Larger estimated richness was generally recorded for naive subsets relative to memory subsets. Non-shared clonotypes displayed generation probabilities falling below those of clonotypes present in all four donors.

This sequence originates from a man aged 18 to 35 in good health. The gene calls are TRBV5-4 and TRBJ2-5; the D call may be TRBD1 or TRBD2 (6 bases each). Near its end, the DNA agrees better with TRBJ2-7, so the J call may be wrong. The sample taken for sequencing was naive CD4+ T cells sorted from blood. Subset defined: CD45RA+ positively selected. Here the CDR3 DNA reads TGTGCCAGCAGCTTGGTGGGGGGCATTTACGAGCAGTACTTC. This gives the protein CASSLVGGIYEQYF.